This is a list of T cell receptor beta chains from one sample in a study of blood T cell repertoires in COVID-19. Measured with immunoSEQ multiplex PCR; TCRdb has only the in-frame clones, and not every one. The sample lists over 25,000 clones, 75% to 85% occurring once. Input material: peripheral blood. Receptors were obtained from a human donor in a cohort sampled during active COVID-19. The CDR3 runs from the conserved cysteine through the conserved F or W. The D gene is left open where the match is weak. Clone size is shown for a subset of rows, as once, few, many or a class of expanded clone.

cdr3_nt,cdr3_aa,d_call,j_call,v_call,clone_size
TGTGCCAGTAGTATGTGGTCTAGCGGGGGGACAGATACGCAGTATTTT,CASSMWSSGGTDTQYF,TRBD2,TRBJ2-3,TRBV19,once
TGTGCCAGCAGCTCGGGGACAGGGGTCTCCTACGAGCAGTACTTC,CASSSGTGVSYEQYF,TRBD1,TRBJ2-7,TRBV7-9,NA
TGTGCCAGCCAGACCGGGTTGCCCTACGAGCAGTACTTC,CASQTGLPYEQYF,NA,TRBJ2-7,TRBV2,NA
TGTGCCAGCTCACCCGCCAGGGGGGACACCGGGGAGCTGTTTTTT,CASSPARGDTGELFF,NA,TRBJ2-2,TRBV18,NA
TGTGCCAGCAGCTTGACGACAGGGACCTATGGCTACACCTTC,CASSLTTGTYGYTF,TRBD1,TRBJ1-2,TRBV7-2,NA
TGTGCCAGCAGCTTTGCGGGGCGGATGCGAAATGAGCAGTTCTTC,CASSFAGRMRNEQFF,NA,TRBJ2-1,TRBV5-4,NA
TGCAGTGCTAGTTTCGCTAACTATGGCTACACCTTC,CSASFANYGYTF,NA,TRBJ1-2,TRBV20-1,NA
TGTGCCAGCAGCCAAGAAACAGGCCTCGCGGAGACCCAGTACTTC,CASSQETGLAETQYF,NA,TRBJ2-5,TRBV14,NA
TGTGCCAGCAGCTCTCGAGCGAACACCGGGGAGCTGTTTTTT,CASSSRANTGELFF,NA,TRBJ2-2,TRBV7-2,few
TGTGCCAGCAGCTGGAAACGGCGGCACTCTGGAAACACCATATATTTT,CASSWKRRHSGNTIYF,NA,TRBJ1-3,TRBV3-1/TRBV3-2,NA
TGTGCCAGCAGCTTCAGACTAGCGGGGTCGAAGACCCAGTACTTC,CASSFRLAGSKTQYF,TRBD2,TRBJ2-5,TRBV7-2,NA
TGTGCCATCAGCCAGGGACAGGCTTCAATGGAGACCCAGTACTTC,CAISQGQASMETQYF,TRBD1,TRBJ2-5,TRBV10-3,NA
TGTGCCAGCAGCTACGGACACCCTGGGACTGAAGCTTTCTTT,CASSYGHPGTEAFF,NA,TRBJ1-1,TRBV5-6,NA
TGTGCCTGGAGTGTACAGGTTGAAGCTTTCTTT,CAWSVQVEAFF,NA,TRBJ1-1,TRBV30,NA
TGCAGTGCTAGTCGTCAGAGGGGGAGAACGGGCGAGCAGTACTTC,CSASRQRGRTGEQYF,NA,TRBJ2-7,TRBV20-1,once
TGTGCCAGCACTATTGCCCCCAATCAGCCCCAGCATTTT,CASTIAPNQPQHF,NA,TRBJ1-5,TRBV6-5,few
TGCGCCAGCAGCCTAGGGACTTTGGGGGTCAACGAGCAGTACTTC,CASSLGTLGVNEQYF,NA,TRBJ2-7,TRBV5-1,NA
TGCGCCAGCAGCTTGGGACAGGGGACCGGGGAGCTGTTTTTT,CASSLGQGTGELFF,TRBD1,TRBJ2-2,TRBV5-1,once
TGTGCCAGCAGCTTAGAGGGCGGGGATACGCAGTATTTT,CASSLEGGDTQYF,NA,TRBJ2-3,TRBV11-3,NA
TGCGCCAGCAGCAGGGGACTAGCTGGAGATACGCAGTATTTT,CASSRGLAGDTQYF,TRBD2,TRBJ2-3,TRBV5-1,few
TGTGCCATCAGTGCGTCTACTAGCGGGGGTGAGGGAGCGCAGTATTTT,CAISASTSGGEGAQYF,TRBD2,TRBJ2-3,TRBV10-3,NA
TGTGCCAGCAGTTTGTTTGGGCGCGGCTACACCTTC,CASSLFGRGYTF,NA,TRBJ1-2,TRBV12-3/TRBV12-4,NA
TGTGCTAGTGGTTTGGTACTCCCCCCGGTAGCGGGGGGCGATTCTGGGGCCAACGTCCTGACTTTC,CASGLVLPPVAGGDSGANVLTF,TRBD2,TRBJ2-6,TRBV12-5,NA
TGTGCCAGCTCTCCCGGGACAGGGAACACCGGGGAGCTGTTTTTT,CASSPGTGNTGELFF,TRBD1,TRBJ2-2,TRBV18,NA
TGTGCCAGCAGCTACGGACAGGGTGTCACTGAAGCTTTCTTT,CASSYGQGVTEAFF,TRBD1,TRBJ1-1,TRBV7-6,NA
TGTGCCAGCAGCCTCCACCGACTAGCGGGTGGGCCCGGGCAATTGCGAGAAAACGAGCAGTACTTC,CASSLHRLAGGPGQLRENEQYF,NA,TRBJ2-7,TRBV12-1,NA
TGTGCCAGCAGTGTGGCGGGCGTTGGTGGCTACACCTTC,CASSVAGVGGYTF,NA,TRBJ1-2,TRBV27,NA
TGTGCCAGCTGGGACAACCCCTACGAGCAGTACTTC,CASWDNPYEQYF,NA,TRBJ2-7,TRBV27,NA
TGTGCCAGCAGCCAAGGAAGACAGGGGGTCTACGAGCAGTACTTC,CASSQGRQGVYEQYF,TRBD1,TRBJ2-7,TRBV3-1/TRBV3-2,NA
TGTGCCAGCAGTCGACAGGGGGACACTGAAGCTTTCTTT,CASSRQGDTEAFF,TRBD1,TRBJ1-1,TRBV27,NA
TGTGCCAGCAGCCAAGATTGGCTAGCGGGGGGGCGAGGGGAGACCCAGTACTTC,CASSQDWLAGGRGETQYF,TRBD2,TRBJ2-5,TRBV3-1/TRBV3-2,NA
TGTGCCAGCAGCTTACAGGGGGCATCTGAAAAACTGTTTTTT,CASSLQGASEKLFF,TRBD1,TRBJ1-4,TRBV5-4,NA
TGCGCCAGCAGCCAAGGGGACAGTTCCTATAATTCACCCCTCCACTTT,CASSQGDSSYNSPLHF,TRBD1,TRBJ1-6,TRBV4-3,NA
TGTGCCAGCAGCTTTAACAGTTATGAAGCTTTCTTT,CASSFNSYEAFF,NA,TRBJ1-1,TRBV5-5,NA
TGTGCCAGCAGCTTAGACTGGTGGGGCAGCTCTGGAAACACCATATATTTT,CASSLDWWGSSGNTIYF,NA,TRBJ1-3,TRBV7-9,NA
TGTGCCAGCAGCTTAAACTCCCAAGAGACCCAGTACTTC,CASSLNSQETQYF,NA,TRBJ2-5,TRBV11-3,medium-sized
TGTGCCAGCAGGGGGCAGCTGAACACCGGGGAGCTGTTTTTT,CASRGQLNTGELFF,NA,TRBJ2-2,TRBV6-5,few
TGTGCCAGCAGCTGGAGCGGGCGGGGGGGCCAGGGTACGCAGTATTTT,CASSWSGRGGQGTQYF,TRBD2,TRBJ2-3,TRBV11-2,NA
TGTGCCAGCTCACCCGGGGAGGGCCTATCCTATGGCTACACCTTC,CASSPGEGLSYGYTF,NA,TRBJ1-2,TRBV18,NA
TGTGCCAGCAGTTTAGTGGGGCGAGGAAACACCATATATTTT,CASSLVGRGNTIYF,NA,TRBJ1-3,TRBV6-5,NA
TGTGCCAGCAGATACACAGGGCTAGGTGGCTACACCTTC,CASRYTGLGGYTF,NA,TRBJ1-2,TRBV12-3/TRBV12-4,NA
TGCGCCAGCAGCCAAGCTCGAGACACTGAAGCTTTCTTT,CASSQARDTEAFF,NA,TRBJ1-1,TRBV4-1,NA
TGCGCCAGCAGCCAGCTGCTAGGCTCACCCCTCCACTTT,CASSQLLGSPLHF,NA,TRBJ1-6,TRBV4-3,few
TGTGCCAGCAGTGAATATGGGGGCGCCGACTATTTC,CASSEYGGADYF,NA,TRBJ2-7,TRBV6-1,NA
TGTGCCATCCCGGGGGGGGACAATAACTATGGCTACACCTTC,CAIPGGDNNYGYTF,NA,TRBJ1-2,TRBV10-3,NA
TGCGCCAGCAGCTTGGTACGGAATTCACCCCTCCACTTT,CASSLVRNSPLHF,NA,TRBJ1-6,TRBV5-1,NA
TGTGCCACCAGCAACGTTCTCGGCGGGGGGTTGTACAATGAGCAGTTCTTC,CATSNVLGGGLYNEQFF,TRBD2,TRBJ2-1,TRBV15,NA
TGTGCCAGCAGTGAACAGGGGACAGCGGCTGAAAAACTGTTTTTT,CASSEQGTAAEKLFF,TRBD1,TRBJ1-4,TRBV2,NA
TGTGCCAGCAGCCTACTGGGCGGGGGATTTCAAGAGACCCAGTACTTC,CASSLLGGGFQETQYF,TRBD2,TRBJ2-5,TRBV9,NA
TGTGCCAGCAGGCGGGGAACCTATGGCTACACCTTC,CASRRGTYGYTF,NA,TRBJ1-2,TRBV6-5,NA